The 32 T cell receptor beta chains listed next were all sequenced from one sample in a study of glioma-infiltrating T cells. Using RNA template, CDR3s of TCR alpha and beta were amplified with iRepertoire arm-PCR. MiXCR, run by TCRdb on the multiplex PCR reads, gives a single entry per CDR3 protein. The top ten hold approximately 6.4% of the sample, which has some 40,000 distinct CDR3 sequences, 20% to 25% seen once. Sequenced input: glioma tissue, nonneoplastic brain tissue, or PBMCs (not recorded which). The receptors come from a human donor with low-grade glioma or glioblastoma, undergoing nonglioma brain surgery, or in good health (not recorded which).

There are many counts of this clonotype. This chain joins TRBV28 and TRBJ2-3; possibly TRBD1 or TRBD2 for D (5 bases each). Trimming pared 10 bases from V and 0 bases from J, leaving 14 bases between. CDR1 MDHEN and CDR2 SYDVKM come from the germline V gene. The CDR3 has 14 amino acids. The CDR3 loop reads CATSWGSSTDTQYF. The CDR3 DNA reads TGTGCCACCTCGTGGGGGTCTAGCACAGATACGCAGTATTTT.

The chain recombines TRBV5-1 with TRBJ2-7; 7 bases agree with TRBD2. The length of the CDR3 is 16 residues. After removal of 0 bases from V and 2 bases from J, the junction contained 8 bases not matched to a gene. Germline CDR1 reads SGHRS; CDR2 reads YFSETQ. CDR3 DNA: TGCGCCAGCAGCTTGGGGGCTAGCGGAGTCACCTACGAGCAGTACTTC. This gives the protein CASSLGASGVTYEQYF.

This clonotype was recorded at least ten times. The V call is TRBV3-1, the J call TRBJ1-1; D ambiguous. The V end lost 1 base, the J end lost 10 bases, and 13 bases lay between the germline ends. This CDR3 region has 13 residues. Germline V gene sequence: CDR1 LGHDT, CDR2 YNNKEL (reference sequence). DNA of the CDR3: TGTGCCAGCAGCCAAGGGAAGACTCTCGGAGCTTTCTTT. It specifies CASSQGKTLGAFF.

The chain has TRBV11-3 and TRBJ2-1; no definite D call. Trimming took off 5 bases at V and 0 bases at J, with 5 bases between the two ends. The CDR3 runs 13 residues. Germline V gene sequence: CDR1 SGHNT, CDR2 YENEEA. The CDR3 DNA follows: TGTGCCAGCAGCCACCGCTCCTACAATGAGCAGTTCTTC. It specifies CASSHRSYNEQFF. The full variable domain, with the rest looked up from reference TRBV11-3 and TRBJ2-1, is EAGVVQSPRYKIIEKKQPVAFWCNPISGHNTLYWYLQNLGQGPELLIRYENEEAVDDSQLPKDRFSAERLKGVDSTLKIQPAELGDSAVYLCASSHRSYNEQFFGPGTRLTVL.

This chain joins TRBV20-1 and TRBJ2-7, with 12 bases that match TRBD2. V lost 6 bases, J lost 4 bases, and 1 base stayed unmatched. CDR3 length equals 12 residues. Germline CDR1 reads DFQATT; CDR2 reads SNEGSKA (reference sequence). CDR3 sequence (DNA): TGCAGTGCGCTAGCGGGGGGGTACGAGCAGTACTTC. Translating gives CSALAGGYEQYF.

A few counts support this clonotype. The J gene is TRBJ2-2, the V gene TRBV12-3 or TRBV12-4; D remains unclear. Trimming left V 4 bases short and J 7 bases short, with 10 bases between. This CDR3 has 13 residues. As DNA, the CDR3 is TGTGCCAGCAGTTCCAGACTGGGCGGGGAGCTGTTTTTT. It translates to CASSSRLGGELFF.

This clonotype was picked up a small number of times. The chain is built from TRBV29-1 and TRBJ2-1; D may be TRBD2 (6 bases). Germline CDR1 SQVTM, CDR2 ANQGSEA. CDR3 size: 13 residues. V lost 7 bases to trimming and J lost 8 bases, with 18 bases between them. DNA of the CDR3: TGCAGCGGGGGGGACCATTTAATGGATGAGCAGTTCTTC. This gives the protein CSGGDHLMDEQFF.

This clonotype was seen ten or more times. This chain uses TRBV28 with TRBJ1-1; D may be TRBD1 (5 bases). With 7 bases removed from V and 3 bases from J, the gap between germline ends came to 21 bases. This CDR3 is built from 16 residues. Germline values: CDR1 MDHEN, CDR2 SYDVKM. In DNA form, the CDR3 reads TGTGCCAGCAACGAAGGTTCGGGGGTCGTGCACACTGAAGCTTTCTTT. Translated: CASNEGSGVVHTEAFF.

This clonotype was seen many times. The rearrangement joins TRBV6-1 to TRBJ1-1; D might be TRBD1 (6 bases). V dropped 5 bases and J dropped 5 bases, with 12 bases sitting between them. Germline V gene data show CDR1 as MNHNS and CDR2 as SASEGT. The CDR3 is made up of 13 amino acids. The CDR3 is CASSSTGATEAFF. The CDR3 bases are TGTGCCAGCAGTTCTACGGGGGCGACTGAAGCTTTCTTT.

With respect to this clonotype: At one end, the junction sequence differs from germline, possibly due to a read error. The chain combines TRBV4-2 with TRBJ2-1, with D unresolved. CDR1 is LGHNA and CDR2 is YNFKEQ in the germline V gene. There are 16 residues in the CDR3. The CDR3 nucleotides are TGTGCCAGCAGCTTAGGCGTTTCCAGCTCCTACGATGAGCAGTTCTTC. It codes for CASSLGVSSSYDEQFF.

This clonotype occurred once. This chain uses TRBV7-2 with TRBJ2-1, with 11 bases matching TRBD2. The CDR3 has 15 amino acids. In germline, CDR1 is SGHTA, CDR2 FQGNSA. V gave up 6 bases and J gave up 8 bases; unmatched junction bases: 9. For the CDR3, the DNA is TGTGCCAGCAGGCCTACTAGCGGGAGCGTCTATGAGCAGTTCTTC. This codes for CASRPTSGSVYEQFF.

Of note for this clonotype: This may come from a read error, since a much larger clone is one base off. The chain combines TRBV7-2 with TRBJ2-4; 7 bases map to TRBD1. Germline values: CDR1 SGHTA, CDR2 FQGNSA. The CDR3 is made up of 15 amino acids. CDR3 bases: TGTGCCAGCAGCTTAGGAGGGACAGAAAAAAGCATTCAGTACTTC. Protein product: CASSLGGTEKSIQYF.

As concerns this clonotype: Since a much larger clone is just one base distant, this may be a read error. The V and J genes are TRBV3-1 and TRBJ2-3; D is possibly TRBD2 (5 bases). The germline gives CDR1 LGHDT, CDR2 YNNKEL (reference sequence). There are 14 residues in the CDR3. The CDR3 nucleotides are TGTGCCAGCCGCCAACAGCGGACCACAGATACGCAGTATTTT. This gives the protein CASRQQRTTDTQYF.

This clonotype was seen repeatedly, ten times or more. The chain carries TRBV27 and TRBJ1-4; TRBD1 is a possible D gene (5 bases). Germline V gives CDR1 MNHEY, CDR2 SMNVEV (reference sequence). V gave up 6 bases and J gave up 5 bases, with 16 bases separating them. This CDR3 spans 15 amino acids. The CDR3 loop is CASRTLRGGNEKLFF. For the CDR3, the DNA is TGTGCCAGCAGGACCTTGAGGGGCGGAAATGAAAAACTGTTTTTT.

The chain couples TRBV29-1 to TRBJ1-1, with D possibly matching TRBD1 (5 bases). Deletions cut 4 bases from V and 4 bases from J, with 13 bases between. This CDR3 has 13 amino acids. Germline CDR1 SQVTM, CDR2 ANQGSEA. For the CDR3, the DNA is TGCAGCGTTGGGGCCCCGAGGGGCACTGAAGCTTTCTTT. Translating it yields CSVGAPRGTEAFF.

For this clonotype: A read error is possible here, since a much larger clone lies one base away. The chain combines TRBV5-1 with TRBJ1-6; D gene uncertain. CDR1 and CDR2 (germline): SGHRS, YFSETQ. The CDR3 is 15 residues long. The V gene lost 3 bases and the J gene lost 10 bases, with 17 bases spanning the gap. The CDR3 sequence is CASSWNSDPGSPLHF. The CDR3, as DNA: TGCGCCAGCAGCTGGAATTCCGATCCAGGATCACCCCTCCACTTT.

At least ten counts were recorded for this clonotype. The chain uses TRBV20-1 and TRBJ2-7, with D uncertain. The CDR3 extends over 15 amino acids. Trimming removed 3 bases at V and 1 base at J, with 16 bases between. The germline V gene encodes CDR1 DFQATT and CDR2 SNEGSKA (reference sequence). As DNA, the CDR3 is TGCAGTGCTAGTGATCGCCAGCTCCCATCCTACGAGCAGTACTTC. Translated: CSASDRQLPSYEQYF.

With regard to this clonotype: This may be a read error, as it is one base from a much larger clone. The rearrangement joins TRBV7-8 to TRBJ2-1, with 9 positions matching TRBD2. Trimming took 3 bases from V and 7 from J; bases not matched to a gene: 7. The CDR3 has 15 amino acids. CDR1 SGHVS and CDR2 FQNEAQ come from the germline V gene. The CDR3: CASSLGGRDINEQFF. The CDR3 nucleotides are TGTGCCAGCAGCTTGGGCGGGAGGGATATTAATGAGCAGTTCTTC.

This clonotype was detected many times. The CDR3 region is CASSGNSGNTGELFF. The CDR3 DNA reads as TGCGCCAGCTCGGGTAATAGCGGAAACACCGGGGAGCTGTTTTTT. The chain recombines TRBV5-1 with TRBJ2-2; D is possibly TRBD2 (6 bases). The CDR3 length is 15 residues. Looked up from germline, CDR1 is SGHRS and CDR2 is YFSETQ. Trimming took off 7 bases at V and 2 bases at J, with 15 bases between the two ends.

There are a few counts of this clonotype. The CDR3 DNA sequence: TGCGCCAGCAGCCAACTAGCGGGGCAAGAGACCCAGTACTTC. Encoded protein: CASSQLAGQETQYF. The V gene is TRBV4-1, the J gene TRBJ2-5; 9 bases line up with TRBD2. Germline values: CDR1 MGHRA, CDR2 YSYEKL. This CDR3 region has 14 residues. V was pared by 2 bases and J by 2 bases, with 0 bases of the junction left unmatched.

In its sample, this clonotype was seen many times. The rearrangement links TRBV2 to TRBJ1-1; tentative D call: TRBD1 (6 bases). The V gene's germline CDR1 is SNHLY and CDR2 FYNNEI. Trimming left V 0 bases short and J 0 bases short, with 8 bases between. The CDR3 is made up of 15 amino acids. The CDR3 bases are TGTGCCAGCAGTGAAGCGGACAGTTTGAACACTGAAGCTTTCTTT. Its translation is CASSEADSLNTEAFF. Together with reference TRBV2 and TRBJ1-1, the CDR3 gives the full variable domain: EPEVTQTPSHQVTQMGQEVILRCVPISNHLYFYWYRQILGQKVEFLVSFYNNEISEKSEIFDDQFSVERPDGSNFTLKIRSTKLEDSAMYFCASSEADSLNTEAFFGQGTRLTVV.

This clonotype was observed many times. This chain links TRBV6-1 with TRBJ2-7, with D possibly TRBD1 on 5 matching bases. CDR1 MNHNS and CDR2 SASEGT come from the germline V gene. V was pared by 5 bases and J by 3 bases, with 17 bases between. The CDR3 extends over 15 amino acids. The CDR3, as DNA: TGTGCCAGCAGTTCACCCCAGTGGGGCGGCTACGAGCAGTACTTC. It is translated as CASSSPQWGGYEQYF.

This clonotype has only a few counts. This may come from a read error, since a much larger clone is one base off. The V call is TRBV28, the J call TRBJ1-2, with a possible D match to TRBD1 (5 bases). The V and J ends lost 6 bases and 4 bases respectively, with 15 bases between them. CDR1 is MDHEN and CDR2 is SYDVKM in the germline V gene. The CDR3 runs to 14 residues. The CDR3 DNA follows: TGTGCCAGCAGCCTACTGGCAGGGAGCTATGGCTACACCTTC. It yields the protein CASSLLAGSYGYTF.

This clonotype appeared a single time. CDR3: CASSPVSGGPSPGYTF. CDR3 DNA sequence: TGTGCCAGCAGTCCTGTTTCCGGAGGGCCGAGCCCTGGCTACACCTTC. The J gene is TRBJ1-2, the V gene TRBV28; no reliable D call. The CDR3 is 16 amino acids. V shed 5 bases and J shed 7 bases, with 23 bases lying between them. Germline values: CDR1 MDHEN, CDR2 SYDVKM.

Note on this clonotype: An end of the junction differs from the germline gene, which may be a read error. The chain has TRBV6-1 and TRBJ1-2; D not certain. The CDR3 length is 13 residues. Germline CDR1 and CDR2: MNHNS and SASEGT. CDR3: CAGSGASVGGYTF. In DNA, the CDR3 is TGTGCCGGCAGTGGAGCTTCGGTTGGCGGCTACACCTTC.

This clonotype was observed at least ten times. The J gene is TRBJ2-3, the V gene TRBV19, with D unresolved. This CDR3 spans 14 amino acids. Trimming pared 7 bases from V and 6 bases from J, leaving 17 bases between. Germline CDR1 is LNHDA and CDR2 is SQIVND (reference sequence). DNA for the CDR3: TGTGCCAGTACCGCCACGGGTTCGCGCGATACGCAGTATTTT. Encoded protein: CASTATGSRDTQYF.

This clonotype appeared a few times. A single base separates this from a much larger clone, so it may be a read error. The chain employs TRBV7-2 and TRBJ1-1; no clear D gene. The germline V gene has CDR1 SGHTA and CDR2 FQGNSA. The CDR3 is made up of 12 amino acids. CDR3: CASSFKNTKAFF. The CDR3 DNA is TGTGCCAGCAGCTTCAAGAACACTAAAGCTTTCTTT.

This clonotype has ten or more counts. The chain uses TRBV18 and TRBJ2-1; D is ambiguous. The germline V gene encodes CDR1 KGHSH and CDR2 LQKENI. Between the trimmed V and J ends, which lost 3 bases and 6 bases, there was a span of 15 bases. CDR3 length: 15 amino acids. CDR3 DNA sequence: TGTGCCAGCTCACCTGCCGGACCGGTCTCCAATGAGCAGTTCTTC. Its protein is CASSPAGPVSNEQFF.

This clonotype was observed at least ten times. The chain carries TRBV6-1 and TRBJ2-7; D might be TRBD1 (5 bases). The CDR3 length is 14 residues. Between the trimmed V and J ends, which lost 10 bases and 0 bases, there was a span of 16 bases. CDR1 is MNHNS, CDR2 SASEGT, per germline. DNA for the CDR3: TGTGCCACCATGACCGTACAGGTCTCCTACGAGCAGTACTTC. Protein sequence: CATMTVQVSYEQYF.

This clonotype was seen many times. The chain carries TRBV5-1 and TRBJ2-6; D remains unclear. Germline CDR1 SGHRS, CDR2 YFSETQ. This CDR3 spans 16 amino acids. Trimming cost V 0 bases and J 1 base, with 8 bases left between them. The CDR3 DNA reads TGCGCCAGCAGCTTGGCAATAGGGTCTGGGGCCAACGTCCTGACTTTC. Residues: CASSLAIGSGANVLTF.

There are a few counts of this clonotype. The chain has TRBV4-2 and TRBJ2-5; the D is unclear. The germline gives CDR1 LGHNA, CDR2 YNFKEQ. The CDR3 totals 15 residues. The V end was cut by 0 bases, the J end by 1 base, with 9 bases between. For the CDR3, the DNA is TGTGCCAGCAGCCAAGATAGTGGGCCCCAAGAGACCCAGTACTTC. Translation gives CASSQDSGPQETQYF.

Comments on this clonotype: The junction differs from germline at one of its ends, possibly a read error. The chain links TRBV4-1 to TRBJ1-4, with 7 bases identical to TRBD1. Germline V CDR1 and CDR2: MGHRA, YSYEKL. The CDR3 runs to 16 residues. CDR3 nucleotide sequence: TGCGCCAGCAGCCAAGACGGGACAGAGTTAAATGAAAAACTGCTTTTT. As protein: CASSQDGTELNEKLLF.